This entry lists 21 T cell receptor beta chains sequenced from one sample in a study of Graves' ophthalmopathy and Graves' hyperthyroidism. RNA transcripts were the template, and TCR beta CDR3 regions were amplified from them. HTBI-primed RT-PCR formed the first round, and a multiplex PCR formed the second. TCRdb redid the calling of the multiplex PCR reads with MiXCR, one entry per CDR3 protein. Here the sample spans around 400,000 distinct CDR3 sequences, around 20% being singletons. Sequenced input: peripheral blood. These receptors came from a woman aged 18-35 years with stable Graves' hyperthyroidism.

This clonotype was seen ten or more times. The chain combines TRBV28 with TRBJ1-6, with TRBD1 as a possible D gene (6 bases). The CDR3 consists of 16 residues. Trimming took 7 bases from V and 10 from J, leaving 23 bases between them. CDR1 is MDHEN, CDR2 SYDVKM, per germline. CDR3 nucleotide sequence: TGTGCCAGCACCTATCCACAGGGACAACAGGGCTCACCCCTCCACTTT. Its protein is CASTYPQGQQGSPLHF.

CDR3 bases: TGTGCCAGCAGCTTAGAGGGGCAAATCCCCACTGAAGCTTTCTTT. This sequence encodes CASSLEGQIPTEAFF. The chain links TRBV7-9 to TRBJ1-1; perhaps TRBD1 as D (5 bases). The germline CDR1 and CDR2 sequences are SEHNR and FQNEAQ (reference sequence). The germline V and J ends were trimmed by 1 base and 4 bases, with 13 bases remaining between them. The CDR3 sequence is 15 residues long.

This clonotype was seen repeatedly, ten times or more. The rearrangement joins TRBV2 to TRBJ1-5; no reliable D call. The germline V gene has CDR1 SNHLY and CDR2 FYNNEI. The CDR3 contains 14 residues. Trimming removed 1 base at V and 2 bases at J, with 6 bases between. The CDR3 DNA is TGTGCCAGCAGTGAAGGGAGTCGCAATCAGCCCCAGCATTTT. Its protein is CASSEGSRNQPQHF.

A single count supports this clonotype. The chain is built from TRBV7-8 and TRBJ2-4; weak D call: TRBD1 (6 bases). This CDR3 has 14 residues. Germline V gene data show CDR1 as SGHVS and CDR2 as FQNEAQ. The V end lost 5 bases, the J end lost 6 bases, and 14 bases lay between the germline ends. CDR3 protein: CASSPRQEANIQYF. The DNA of the CDR3 is TGTGCCAGCAGCCCCCGACAGGAGGCAAACATTCAGTACTTC.

This clonotype turned up a few times. The rearrangement uses TRBV20-1 and TRBJ1-2, with D possibly matching TRBD1 (5 bases). V dropped 5 bases and J dropped 6 bases, with 13 bases sitting between them. The CDR3 has 12 amino acids. The V gene's germline CDR1 is DFQATT and CDR2 SNEGSKA (reference sequence). The CDR3 bases are TGCAGTGCTGACAGCGAGGGGCATGGCTACACCTTC. Its translation: CSADSEGHGYTF.

In its sample, this clonotype was seen many times. The chain has TRBV30 and TRBJ2-7, with TRBD1 identical over 8 bases. The V gene end was trimmed by 6 bases and the J gene end by 4 bases; junction bases not matched to a gene: 14. Per germline, CDR1 GTSNPN and CDR2 SVGIG (reference sequence). The CDR3 is made up of 15 amino acids. The CDR3 loop is CACSNCGQGGYEQYF. The CDR3 region has the DNA TGTGCCTGCAGTAACTGTGGACAGGGAGGATACGAGCAGTACTTC. Full variable domain (remainder filled in from reference TRBV30 and TRBJ2-7): SQTIHQWPATLVQPVGSPLSLECTVEGTSNPNLYWYRQAAGRGLQLLFYSVGIGQISSEVPQNLSASRPQDRQFILSSKKLLLSDSGFYLCACSNCGQGGYEQYFGPGTRLTVT.

The sample holds a few counts of this clonotype. This rearrangement joins TRBV4-1 to TRBJ1-5; 7 nucleotides line up with TRBD1. Germline V CDR1 and CDR2: MGHRA, YSYEKL. V dropped 4 bases and J dropped 5; count of bases not matched to a gene: 8. The CDR3 sequence is 15 residues long. The CDR3 loop is CASSLNDRVHQPQHF. CDR3 coding DNA: TGCGCCAGCAGCCTCAACGACAGGGTCCATCAGCCCCAGCATTTT.

This clonotype was seen many times. The chain employs TRBV4-1 and TRBJ1-2; possible D gene TRBD1, 5 bases. The CDR3 runs to 17 residues. The germline CDR1 and CDR2 sequences are MGHRA and YSYEKL. Trimming removed 3 bases at V and 3 bases at J, with 20 bases between. The CDR3 nucleotides are TGCGCCAGCAGCCACACTATCTCCGGGACGAACTACTATGGCTACACCTTC. Translation gives CASSHTISGTNYYGYTF.

The chain combines TRBV20-1 with TRBJ1-1; 7 nucleotides align to TRBD1. CDR3 length equals 14 residues. In germline, CDR1 is DFQATT, CDR2 SNEGSKA (reference sequence). V lost 6 bases, J lost 1 base, and 8 bases stayed unmatched. The CDR3 sequence is CSADPPGGNTEAFF. CDR3 coding DNA: TGCAGTGCCGACCCCCCAGGGGGGAACACTGAAGCTTTCTTT.

This clonotype was observed many times. The CDR3: CASSLAPGAQETQYF. CDR3 nucleotide sequence: TGTGCCAGCAGCTTAGCTCCTGGGGCCCAAGAGACCCAGTACTTC. The chain is built from TRBV7-6 and TRBJ2-5; TRBD1 is a possible D gene (5 bases). This CDR3 region has 15 residues. CDR1 SGHVS and CDR2 FNYEAQ come from the germline V gene. The V end was cut by 0 bases, the J end by 1 base, with 9 bases between.

This clonotype came up many times. V is TRBV12-3 or TRBV12-4 and J is TRBJ1-1; 11 nucleotides match TRBD1. V lost 5 bases and J lost 4; bases outside the gene matches: 3. The CDR3 has 14 amino acids. CDR3 nucleotides: TGTGCCAGCAGTAAGGGACAGGGGGTCACTGAAGCTTTCTTT. This codes for CASSKGQGVTEAFF.

A note on this clonotype: A much larger clone lies a single base off, so this may be a read error. The chain employs TRBV19 and TRBJ1-1; no clear D. Trimming pared 3 bases from V and 1 base from J, leaving 12 bases between. CDR1 LNHDA and CDR2 SQIVND come from the germline V gene (reference sequence). There are 15 residues in the CDR3. DNA of the CDR3: TGTGCCAGTAGTATGATGGGTCAGTCGAACACTGAAGCTTTCTTT. It codes for CASSMMGQSNTEAFF.

This clonotype was observed many times. The chain couples TRBV11-3 to TRBJ2-7; TRBD1 agrees at 8 bases. The V gene's germline CDR1 is SGHNT and CDR2 YENEEA. V trimming: 3 bases; J trimming: 2 bases; junction bases outside the gene matches: 9. CDR3 length: 16 residues. CDR3 coding DNA: TGTGCCAGCAGCTTGTCAGGGTGGGACAGGACCTACGAGCAGTACTTC. This encodes CASSLSGWDRTYEQYF.

This clonotype occurred many times. The chain carries TRBV7-2 and TRBJ2-5; 12 nucleotides line up with TRBD2. CDR3 length equals 19 residues. Germline V CDR1 and CDR2: SGHTA, FQGNSA. The trim removed 3 bases at V and 1 base at J, leaving 12 bases unmatched. The CDR3 nucleotides read TGTGCCAGCAGCTTCGGGATAAGACTAGCGGGAGATGGCCAAGAGACCCAGTACTTC. Encoded protein: CASSFGIRLAGDGQETQYF. Supplemented by reference TRBV7-2 and TRBJ2-5, the full variable domain reads GAGVSQSPSNKVTEKGKDVELRCDPISGHTALYWYRQSLGQGLEFLIYFQGNSAPDKSGLPSDRFSAERTGGSVSTLTIQRTQQEDSAVYLCASSFGIRLAGDGQETQYFGPGTRLLVL.

The sample holds many counts of this clonotype. The chain combines TRBV6-1 with TRBJ2-2; D is perhaps TRBD2 (5 bases). Germline V gives CDR1 MNHNS, CDR2 SASEGT. V was cut by 3 bases and J by 4 bases, with 15 bases left in between. The CDR3 sequence is 16 residues long. In DNA, the CDR3 is TGTGCCAGCAGTGATTCGGGGTCAGATCTCACCGGGGAGCTGTTTTTT. Translation gives CASSDSGSDLTGELFF.

This clonotype was seen repeatedly, ten times or more. The J gene is TRBJ2-2, the V gene TRBV10-3, with 7 bases matching TRBD2. This CDR3 contains 15 residues. V gave up 8 bases and J gave up 4 bases; unmatched junction bases: 10. CDR1 ENHRY and CDR2 SYGVKD come from the germline V gene. The CDR3 reads CAIGVRGDGTGELFF. The DNA of the CDR3 is TGTGCCATCGGCGTTCGGGGGGACGGCACCGGGGAGCTGTTTTTT.

This clonotype was recorded at least ten times. The gene calls are TRBV3-1 and TRBJ1-5; the D gene is possibly TRBD1 (5 bases). V was clipped by 1 base and J by 0 bases, with 7 bases between them. Germline CDR1 is LGHDT and CDR2 is YNNKEL (reference sequence). The CDR3 runs to 15 residues. The CDR3 here is CASSQGTLSNQPQHF. CDR3 sequence (DNA): TGTGCCAGCAGCCAAGGGACACTTAGCAATCAGCCCCAGCATTTT.

This clonotype was seen repeatedly, ten times or more. The J gene is TRBJ1-1, the V gene TRBV10-1; 8 bases map to TRBD1. Germline lookup yields CDR1 WNHNN and CDR2 SYGVQD (reference sequence). The CDR3 runs to 14 residues. With 4 bases clipped from V and 5 bases from J, the junction kept 6 bases outside the gene matches. CDR3 nucleotides: TGCGCCAGCAGTGCGACAGGGGTGGTGACTGAAGCTTTCTTT. Its translation is CASSATGVVTEAFF.

The chain employs TRBV6-5 and TRBJ1-1; D remains unclear. Trimming removed 0 bases from V and 11 bases from J, with 13 bases in between. This CDR3 contains 13 residues. Germline-derived CDR1 and CDR2 are MNHEY and SVGAGI. Here the CDR3 reads CASSYSFHRDAFF. The DNA of the CDR3 is TGTGCCAGCAGTTACTCGTTCCACCGCGACGCTTTCTTT.

This chain joins TRBV6-2 or TRBV6-3 and TRBJ1-2, with 7 nucleotides matching TRBD1. V shed 10 bases and J 4 bases; nucleotides not matched to a gene: 9. CDR1 and CDR2 from the germline V gene are MNHEY and SVGEGT. This CDR3 comprises 13 residues. This CDR3 reads CATRSTGTYGYTF. For the CDR3, the DNA is TGTGCCACCCGCTCGACAGGGACCTATGGCTACACCTTC.

In its sample, this clonotype was seen many times. The rearrangement uses TRBV27 and TRBJ1-5; no definite D call. With 2 bases removed from V and 0 bases from J, the gap between germline ends came to 11 bases. This CDR3 is 16 amino acids long. Germline V gene data show CDR1 as MNHEY and CDR2 as SMNVEV (reference sequence). CDR3 protein: CASSLKGFSSNQPQHF. The CDR3 DNA reads TGTGCCAGCAGTTTAAAGGGTTTCAGTAGCAATCAGCCCCAGCATTTT.